This T cell receptor beta chain emerged from a study of early T cells in non-severe SARS-CoV-2 infection. Study summary: Sequencing of bulk RNA from unsorted whole blood was done, without chain pairing.

Individual cDNA molecules received unique molecular identifiers. TCRdb re-called the 5' RACE reads with MiXCR, one entry per CDR3 protein. The sample lists tens of thousands of distinct CDR3 sequences, around an eighth occurring once. Overall study findings and caveats: Clonotype matching in VDJdb favored anti-spike CD8 responses and did not capture private and CD4 specificities.

This clonotype was counted at least ten times. The target antigen is unknown. The sequenced sample was whole blood. The origin of this receptor is an adult who was a healthcare worker with PCR-confirmed SARS-CoV-2 infection or an uninfected control (not recorded which).

CDR3 protein: CASKGLSYNEQFF. In DNA form, the CDR3 reads TGTGCCAGTAAAGGACTCTCCTACAATGAGCAGTTCTTC. This chain links TRBV19 with TRBJ2-1, with TRBD2 as a possible D gene (5 bases). The V end was cut by 7 bases, the J end by 0 bases, with 7 bases between. The CDR3 has 13 residues. Per the germline V gene, CDR1 is LNHDA and CDR2 is SQIVND (reference sequence).